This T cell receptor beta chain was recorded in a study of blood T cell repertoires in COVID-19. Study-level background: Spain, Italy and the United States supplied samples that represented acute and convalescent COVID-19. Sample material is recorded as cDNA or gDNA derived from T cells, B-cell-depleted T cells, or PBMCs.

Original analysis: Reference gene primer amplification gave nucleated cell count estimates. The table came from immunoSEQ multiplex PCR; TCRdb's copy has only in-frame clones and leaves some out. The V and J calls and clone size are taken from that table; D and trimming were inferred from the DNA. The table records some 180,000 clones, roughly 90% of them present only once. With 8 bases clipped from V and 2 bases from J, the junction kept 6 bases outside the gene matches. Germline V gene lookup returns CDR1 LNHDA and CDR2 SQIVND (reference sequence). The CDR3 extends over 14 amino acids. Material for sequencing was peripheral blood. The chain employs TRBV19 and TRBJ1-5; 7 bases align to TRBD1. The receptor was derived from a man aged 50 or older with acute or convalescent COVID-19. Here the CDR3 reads CASLTGLGNQPQHF. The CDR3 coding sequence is TGTGCCAGTCTGACAGGGTTGGGCAATCAGCCCCAGCATTTT.